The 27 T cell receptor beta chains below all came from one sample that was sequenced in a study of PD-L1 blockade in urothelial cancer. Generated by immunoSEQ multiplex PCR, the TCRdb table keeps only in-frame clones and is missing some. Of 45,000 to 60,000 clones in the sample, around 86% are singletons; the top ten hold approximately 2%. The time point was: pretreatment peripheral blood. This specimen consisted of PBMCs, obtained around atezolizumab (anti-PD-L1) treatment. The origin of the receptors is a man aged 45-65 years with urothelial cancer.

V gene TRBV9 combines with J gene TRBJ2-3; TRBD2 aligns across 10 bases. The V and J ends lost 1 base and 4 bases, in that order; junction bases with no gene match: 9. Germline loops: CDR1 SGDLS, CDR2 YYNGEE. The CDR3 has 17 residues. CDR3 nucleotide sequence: TGTGCCAGCAGCGTATCGAATCTAGCGGGAGATTCAGATACGCAGTATTTT. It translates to CASSVSNLAGDSDTQYF.

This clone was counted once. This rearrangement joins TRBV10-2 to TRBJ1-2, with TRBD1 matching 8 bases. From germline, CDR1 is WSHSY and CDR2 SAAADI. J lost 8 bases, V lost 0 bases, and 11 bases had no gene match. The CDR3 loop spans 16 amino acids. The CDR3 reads CASSESGTGPMRGYTF. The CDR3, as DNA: TGCGCCAGCAGTGAGTCAGGGACAGGCCCTATGAGGGGCTACACCTTC.

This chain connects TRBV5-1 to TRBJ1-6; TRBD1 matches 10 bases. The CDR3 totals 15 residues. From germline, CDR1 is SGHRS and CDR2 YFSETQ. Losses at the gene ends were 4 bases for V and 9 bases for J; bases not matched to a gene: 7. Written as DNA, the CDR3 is TGCGCCAGCAGCCCCGGGACAGGGGATACTTCACCCCTCCACTTT. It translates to CASSPGTGDTSPLHF.

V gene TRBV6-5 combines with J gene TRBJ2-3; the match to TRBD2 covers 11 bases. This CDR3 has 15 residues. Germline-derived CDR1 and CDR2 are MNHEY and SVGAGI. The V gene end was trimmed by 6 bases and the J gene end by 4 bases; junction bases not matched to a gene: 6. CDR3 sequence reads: CASRLAGVPADTQYF. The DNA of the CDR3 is TGTGCCAGCAGACTAGCGGGAGTCCCAGCAGATACGCAGTATTTT.

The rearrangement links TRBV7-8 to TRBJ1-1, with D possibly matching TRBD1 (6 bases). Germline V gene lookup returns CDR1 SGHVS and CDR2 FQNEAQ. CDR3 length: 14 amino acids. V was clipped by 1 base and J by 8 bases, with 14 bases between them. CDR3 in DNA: TGTGCCAGCAGCTTAGGGGGCAGGGGTTCCGAAGCTTTCTTT. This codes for CASSLGGRGSEAFF.

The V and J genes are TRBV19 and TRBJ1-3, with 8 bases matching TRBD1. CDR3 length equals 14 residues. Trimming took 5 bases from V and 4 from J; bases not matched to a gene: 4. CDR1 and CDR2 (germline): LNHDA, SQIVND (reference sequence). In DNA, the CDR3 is TGTGCCAGTAGTGTCGACAGGGGCGGAAACACCATATATTTT. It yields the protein CASSVDRGGNTIYF.

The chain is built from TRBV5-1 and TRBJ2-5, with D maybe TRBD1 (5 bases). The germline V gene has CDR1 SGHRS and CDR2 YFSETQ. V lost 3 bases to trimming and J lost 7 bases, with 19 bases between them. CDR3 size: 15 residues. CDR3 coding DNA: TGCGCCAGCAGCTCAATCGCCAGGGTTGGCGCGACCCAGTACTTC. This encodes CASSSIARVGATQYF.

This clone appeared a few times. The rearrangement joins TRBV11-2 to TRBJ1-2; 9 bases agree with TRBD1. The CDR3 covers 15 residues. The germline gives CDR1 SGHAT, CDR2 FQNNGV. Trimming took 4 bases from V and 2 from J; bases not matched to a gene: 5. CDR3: CASSWGQGWNYGYTF. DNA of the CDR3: TGTGCCAGCAGCTGGGGACAGGGCTGGAACTATGGCTACACCTTC.

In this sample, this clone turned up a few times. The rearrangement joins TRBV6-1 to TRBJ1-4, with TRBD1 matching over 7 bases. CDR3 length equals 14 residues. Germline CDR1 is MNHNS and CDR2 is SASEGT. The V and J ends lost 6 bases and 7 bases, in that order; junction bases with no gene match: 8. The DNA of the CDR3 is TGTGCCAGCAGGATACAGGGGAGTGGTGAAAAACTGTTTTTT. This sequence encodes CASRIQGSGEKLFF.

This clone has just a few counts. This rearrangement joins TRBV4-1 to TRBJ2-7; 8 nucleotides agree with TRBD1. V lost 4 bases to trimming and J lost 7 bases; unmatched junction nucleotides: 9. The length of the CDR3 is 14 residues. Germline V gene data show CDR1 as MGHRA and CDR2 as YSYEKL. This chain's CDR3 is CASSPIQGGGEQYV. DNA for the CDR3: TGCGCCAGCAGCCCTATACAGGGGGGCGGAGAGCAGTACGTC.

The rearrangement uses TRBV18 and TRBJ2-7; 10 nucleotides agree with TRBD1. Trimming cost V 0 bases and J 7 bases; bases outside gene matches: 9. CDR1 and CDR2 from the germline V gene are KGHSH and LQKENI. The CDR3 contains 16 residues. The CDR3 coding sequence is TGTGCCAGCTCACCACCACCCGGGACAGGGGTCGGGGAGCAGTACTTC. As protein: CASSPPPGTGVGEQYF.

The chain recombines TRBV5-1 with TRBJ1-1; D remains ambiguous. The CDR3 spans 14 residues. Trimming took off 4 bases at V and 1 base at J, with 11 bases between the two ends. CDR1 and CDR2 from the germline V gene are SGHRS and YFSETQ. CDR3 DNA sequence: TGCGCCAGCAGCATGAGAGGAGGGAACACTGAAGCTTTCTTT. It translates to CASSMRGGNTEAFF.

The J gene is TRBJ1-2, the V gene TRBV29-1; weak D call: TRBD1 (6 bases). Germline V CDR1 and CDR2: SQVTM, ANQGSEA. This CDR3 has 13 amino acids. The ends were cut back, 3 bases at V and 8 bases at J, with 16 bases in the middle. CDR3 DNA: TGCAGCGTTGAGCCCCAGGACAGCGTGGGCTACACCTTC. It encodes CSVEPQDSVGYTF. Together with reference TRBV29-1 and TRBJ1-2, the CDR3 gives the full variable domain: SAVISQKPSRDICQRGTSLTIQCQVDSQVTMMFWYRQQPGQSLTLIATANQGSEATYESGFVIDKFPISRPNLTFSTLTVSNMSPEDSSIYLCSVEPQDSVGYTFGSGTRLTVV.

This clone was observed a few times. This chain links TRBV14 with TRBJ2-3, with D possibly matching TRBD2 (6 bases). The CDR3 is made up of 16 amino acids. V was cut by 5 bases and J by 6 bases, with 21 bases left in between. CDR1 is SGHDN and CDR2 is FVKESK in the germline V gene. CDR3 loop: CASSTGWGLSPDTQYF. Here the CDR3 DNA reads TGTGCCAGCAGCACCGGGTGGGGACTCTCGCCGGATACGCAGTATTTT.

The CDR3 nucleotides are TGTGCCAGCAGCAACCGGGGGGCAGATACGCAGTATTTT. Translating gives CASSNRGADTQYF. The chain uses TRBV5-4 and TRBJ2-3; TRBD2 matches 7 bases. Germline values: CDR1 SGHNT, CDR2 YYREEE (reference sequence). This CDR3 has 13 amino acids. V lost 4 bases and J lost 4; bases outside the gene matches: 3.

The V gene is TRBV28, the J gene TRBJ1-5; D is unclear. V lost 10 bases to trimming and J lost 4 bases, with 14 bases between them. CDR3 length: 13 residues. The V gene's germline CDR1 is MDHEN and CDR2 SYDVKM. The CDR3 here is CATMTSLNQPQHF. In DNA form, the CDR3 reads TGTGCCACTATGACAAGCCTTAATCAGCCCCAGCATTTT.

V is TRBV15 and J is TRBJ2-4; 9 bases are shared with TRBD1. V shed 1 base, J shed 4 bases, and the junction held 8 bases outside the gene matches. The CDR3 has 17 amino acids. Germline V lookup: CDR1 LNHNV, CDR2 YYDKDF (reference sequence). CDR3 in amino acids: CATSRARIGQGKNIQYF. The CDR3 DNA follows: TGTGCCACCAGCAGAGCCCGAATCGGACAGGGGAAAAACATTCAGTACTTC.

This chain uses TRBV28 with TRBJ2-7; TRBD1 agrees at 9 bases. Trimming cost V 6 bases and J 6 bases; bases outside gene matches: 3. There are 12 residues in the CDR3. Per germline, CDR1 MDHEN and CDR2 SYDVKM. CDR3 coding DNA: TGTGCCAGCAGGGGGACAGGGCTCGAGCAGTACTTC. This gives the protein CASRGTGLEQYF.

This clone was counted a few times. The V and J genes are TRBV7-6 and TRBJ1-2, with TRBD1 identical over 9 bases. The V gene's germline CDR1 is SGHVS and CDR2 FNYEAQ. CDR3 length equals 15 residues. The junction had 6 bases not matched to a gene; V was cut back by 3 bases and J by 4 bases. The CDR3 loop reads CASSLRTGASYGYTF. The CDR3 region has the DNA TGTGCCAGCAGCTTGAGGACAGGGGCTAGCTATGGCTACACCTTC.

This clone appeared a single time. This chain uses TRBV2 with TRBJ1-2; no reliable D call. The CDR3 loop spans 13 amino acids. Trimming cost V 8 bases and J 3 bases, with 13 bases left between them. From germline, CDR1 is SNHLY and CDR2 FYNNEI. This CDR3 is CASASFRDYGYTF. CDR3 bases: TGTGCCAGCGCGAGCTTTCGGGACTATGGCTACACCTTC.

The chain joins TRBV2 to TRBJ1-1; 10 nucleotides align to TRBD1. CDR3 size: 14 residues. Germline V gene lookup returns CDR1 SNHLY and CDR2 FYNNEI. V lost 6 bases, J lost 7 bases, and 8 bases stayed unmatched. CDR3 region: CASRPGTGAGEAFF. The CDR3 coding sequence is TGTGCCAGCAGGCCCGGGACAGGGGCTGGTGAAGCTTTCTTT. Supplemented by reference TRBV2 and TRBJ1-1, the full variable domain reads EPEVTQTPSHQVTQMGQEVILRCVPISNHLYFYWYRQILGQKVEFLVSFYNNEISEKSEIFDDQFSVERPDGSNFTLKIRSTKLEDSAMYFCASRPGTGAGEAFFGQGTRLTVV.

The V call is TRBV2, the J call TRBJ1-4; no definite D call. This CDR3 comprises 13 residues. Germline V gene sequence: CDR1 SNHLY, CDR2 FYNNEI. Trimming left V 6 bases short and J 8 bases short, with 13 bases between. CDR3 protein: CASREGSGEKLFF. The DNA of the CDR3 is TGTGCCAGCAGGGAGGGTAGTGGGGAAAAACTGTTTTTT.

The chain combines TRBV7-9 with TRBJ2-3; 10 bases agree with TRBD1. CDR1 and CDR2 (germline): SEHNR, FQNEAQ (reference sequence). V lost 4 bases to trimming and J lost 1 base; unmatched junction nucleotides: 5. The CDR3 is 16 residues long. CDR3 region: CASSSGQGIGTDTQYF. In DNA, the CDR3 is TGTGCCAGCAGCTCGGGACAGGGGATAGGCACAGATACGCAGTATTTT.

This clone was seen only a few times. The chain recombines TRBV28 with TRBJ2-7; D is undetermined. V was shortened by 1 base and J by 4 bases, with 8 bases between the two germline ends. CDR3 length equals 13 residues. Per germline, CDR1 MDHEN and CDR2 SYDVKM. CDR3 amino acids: CASSLLGSYEQYV. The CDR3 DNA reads TGTGCCAGCAGTTTATTGGGCAGTTACGAGCAGTACGTC.

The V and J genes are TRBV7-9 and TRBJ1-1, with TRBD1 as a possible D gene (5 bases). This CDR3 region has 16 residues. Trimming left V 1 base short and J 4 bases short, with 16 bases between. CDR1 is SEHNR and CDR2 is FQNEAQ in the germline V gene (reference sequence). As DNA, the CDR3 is TGTGCCAGCAGCTTAGTGGTAGCGGGGGGGAGCACTGAAGCTTTCTTT. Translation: CASSLVVAGGSTEAFF.

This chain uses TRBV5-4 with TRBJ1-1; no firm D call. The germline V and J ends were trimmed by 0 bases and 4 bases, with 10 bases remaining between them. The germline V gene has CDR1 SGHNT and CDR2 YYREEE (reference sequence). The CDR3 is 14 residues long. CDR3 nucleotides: TGTGCCAGCAGCTTGGCCCTTTGGAGCACTGAAGCTTTCTTT. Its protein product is CASSLALWSTEAFF. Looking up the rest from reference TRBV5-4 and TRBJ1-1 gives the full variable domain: ETGVTQSPTHLIKTRGQQVTLRCSSQSGHNTVSWYQQALGQGPQFIFQYYREEENGRGNFPPRFSGLQFPNYSSELNVNALELDDSALYLCASSLALWSTEAFFGQGTRLTVV.

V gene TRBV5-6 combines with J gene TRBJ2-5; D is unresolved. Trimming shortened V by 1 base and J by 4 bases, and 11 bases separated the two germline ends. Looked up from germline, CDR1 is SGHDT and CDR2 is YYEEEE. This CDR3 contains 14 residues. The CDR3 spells CASSLLWRRETQYF. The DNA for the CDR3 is TGTGCCAGCAGCTTGTTGTGGCGGAGAGAGACCCAGTACTTC.